A single sample is the source of the 3 T cell receptor beta chains below, sequenced in a study of T cell changes during pregnancy in multiple sclerosis. Assay: immunoSEQ multiplex PCR; the TCRdb copy retains only in-frame clones and omits some. The sample contains about 67,000 clones, nearly 90% of which appear only once. The input for sequencing was peripheral blood, taken in the first trimester of pregnancy. Source of these receptors: a female donor with multiple sclerosis, enrolled in a pregnancy study.

This sequence joins TRBV7-8 and TRBJ2-7; D remains unclear. V was pared by 5 bases and J by 0 bases, with 8 bases between. Germline CDR1 and CDR2: SGHVS and FQNEAQ. This CDR3 comprises 13 residues. CDR3 coding DNA: TGTGCCAGCAGCCCTTACAGCTCCTACGAGCAGTACTTC. Translation gives CASSPYSSYEQYF.

The CDR3 here is CASEGIGGANVLTF. The DNA of the CDR3 is TGTGCCAGCGAGGGCATCGGTGGGGCCAACGTCCTGACTTTC. The chain joins TRBV6-1 to TRBJ2-6; D is possibly TRBD2 (5 bases). CDR1 and CDR2 (germline): MNHNS, SASEGT. This CDR3 has 14 residues. With 8 bases removed from V and 3 bases from J, the gap between germline ends came to 11 bases.

The CDR3 reads CASSADRSYGYTF. CDR3 nucleotides: TGTGCCAGCAGTGCGGACAGAAGCTATGGCTACACCTTC. This sequence joins TRBV2 and TRBJ1-2, with D possibly matching TRBD1 (6 bases). Germline V gene lookup returns CDR1 SNHLY and CDR2 FYNNEI. The CDR3 runs 13 residues. V lost 4 bases, J lost 4 bases, and 10 bases lay in between.